This TCR beta chain was recorded in a study of T-cell reconstitution after alpha-beta-depleted transplantation in children. TCRbeta library construction was performed incorporating unique molecular identifiers. TCRdb reprocessed the PCR reads via MiXCR and lists one record per CDR3 protein. Here the sample spans 450,000 to 600,000 distinct CDR3 sequences, around 16% being singletons. Germline V gene data show CDR1 as MGHDK and CDR2 as SYGVNS. V was pared by 3 bases and J by 4 bases, with 21 bases between. The CDR3 has 17 residues. The sample holds a few counts of this clonotype. Material: PBMCs from the stem cell graft donor, obtained from the stem cell graft. The chain carries TRBV25-1 and TRBJ1-1, with D possibly TRBD1 on 6 matching bases. The sequence was collected from a human donor who donated a stem cell graft to a child with acute lymphoblastic leukemia. This CDR3 is CASSDRTRQVDGTEAFF. Written as DNA, the CDR3 is TGTGCCAGCAGTGACCGTACAAGACAGGTCGACGGCACTGAAGCTTTCTTT.